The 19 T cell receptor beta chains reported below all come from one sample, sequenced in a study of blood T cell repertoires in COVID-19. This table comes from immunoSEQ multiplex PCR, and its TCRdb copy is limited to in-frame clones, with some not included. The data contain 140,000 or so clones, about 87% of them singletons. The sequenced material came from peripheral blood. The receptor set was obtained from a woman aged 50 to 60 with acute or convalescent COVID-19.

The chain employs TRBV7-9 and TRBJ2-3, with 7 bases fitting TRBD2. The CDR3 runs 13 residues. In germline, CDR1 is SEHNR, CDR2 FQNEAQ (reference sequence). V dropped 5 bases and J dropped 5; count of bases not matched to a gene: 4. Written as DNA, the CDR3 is TGTGCCAGCAGCCCGCCGGGGGGAGATACGCAGTATTTT. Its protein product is CASSPPGGDTQYF.

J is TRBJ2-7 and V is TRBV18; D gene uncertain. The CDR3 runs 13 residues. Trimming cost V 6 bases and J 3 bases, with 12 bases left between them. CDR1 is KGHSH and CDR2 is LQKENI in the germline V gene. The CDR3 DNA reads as TGTGCCAGCTCTATAGCCCAGAGCTACGAGCAGTACTTC. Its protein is CASSIAQSYEQYF. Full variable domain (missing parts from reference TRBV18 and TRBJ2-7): NAGVMQNPRHLVRRRGQEARLRCSPMKGHSHVYWYRQLPEEGLKFMVYLQKENIIDESGMPKERFSAEFPKEGPSILRIQQVVRGDSAAYFCASSIAQSYEQYFGPGTRLTVT.

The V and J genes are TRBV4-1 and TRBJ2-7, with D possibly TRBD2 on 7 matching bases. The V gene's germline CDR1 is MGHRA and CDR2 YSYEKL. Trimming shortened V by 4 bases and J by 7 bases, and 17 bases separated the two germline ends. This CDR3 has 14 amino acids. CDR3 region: CASSLGGGSWEQYF. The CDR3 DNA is TGCGCCAGCAGCCTAGGGGGGGGATCTTGGGAGCAGTACTTC.

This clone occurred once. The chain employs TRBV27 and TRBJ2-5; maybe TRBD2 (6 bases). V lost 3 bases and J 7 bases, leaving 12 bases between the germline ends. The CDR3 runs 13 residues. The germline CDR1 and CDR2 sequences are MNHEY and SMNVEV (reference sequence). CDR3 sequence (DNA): TGTGCCAGCAGTTTTGGCGGGATGGGGACCCAGTACTTC. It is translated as CASSFGGMGTQYF.

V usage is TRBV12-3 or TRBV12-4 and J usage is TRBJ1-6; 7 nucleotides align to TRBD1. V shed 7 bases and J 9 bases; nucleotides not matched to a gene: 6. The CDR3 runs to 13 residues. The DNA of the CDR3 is TGTGCCAGCACACAGGGGAGAACTTCACCCCTCCACTTT. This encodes CASTQGRTSPLHF.

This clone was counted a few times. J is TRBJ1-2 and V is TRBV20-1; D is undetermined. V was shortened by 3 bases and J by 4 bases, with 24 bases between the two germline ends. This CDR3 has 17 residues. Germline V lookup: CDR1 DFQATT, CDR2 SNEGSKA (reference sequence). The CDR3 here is CSASTSILGRAGYGYTF. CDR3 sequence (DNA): TGCAGTGCTAGTACTAGTATTTTAGGGAGGGCGGGCTATGGCTACACCTTC.

DNA of the CDR3: TGTGCCAGTAGTATACCCCTAGCGGAGAAACTCACCGGGGAGCTGTTTTTT. Translating it yields CASSIPLAEKLTGELFF. This chain connects TRBV19 to TRBJ2-2, with 7 nucleotides matching TRBD2. Germline V gives CDR1 LNHDA, CDR2 SQIVND (reference sequence). This CDR3 has 17 amino acids. With 2 bases clipped from V and 4 bases from J, the junction kept 10 bases outside the gene matches.

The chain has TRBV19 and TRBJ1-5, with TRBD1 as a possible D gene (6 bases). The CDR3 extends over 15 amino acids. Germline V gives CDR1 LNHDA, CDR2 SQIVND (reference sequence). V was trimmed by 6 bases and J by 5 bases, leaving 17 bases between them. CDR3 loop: CASRLTGSLDQPQHF. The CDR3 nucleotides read TGTGCCAGTAGGTTAACAGGGAGTCTCGATCAGCCCCAGCATTTT. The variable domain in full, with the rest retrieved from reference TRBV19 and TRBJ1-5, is DGGITQSPKYLFRKEGQNVTLSCEQNLNHDAMYWYRQDPGQGLRLIYYSQIVNDFQKGDIAEGYSVSREKKESFPLTVTSAQKNPTAFYLCASRLTGSLDQPQHFGDGTRLSIL.

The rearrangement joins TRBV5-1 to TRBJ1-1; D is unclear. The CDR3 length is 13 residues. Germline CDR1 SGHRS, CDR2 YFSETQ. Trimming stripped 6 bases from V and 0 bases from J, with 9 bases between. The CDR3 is CASTLTVNTEAFF. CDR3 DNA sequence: TGCGCCAGCACCCTAACAGTGAACACTGAAGCTTTCTTT.

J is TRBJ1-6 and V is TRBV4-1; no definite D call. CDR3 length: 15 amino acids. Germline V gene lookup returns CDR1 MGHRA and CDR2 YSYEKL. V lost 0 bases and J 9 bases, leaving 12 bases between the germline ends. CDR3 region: CASSQEGGTTSPLHF. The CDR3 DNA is TGCGCCAGCAGCCAAGAGGGAGGAACAACTTCACCCCTCCACTTT.

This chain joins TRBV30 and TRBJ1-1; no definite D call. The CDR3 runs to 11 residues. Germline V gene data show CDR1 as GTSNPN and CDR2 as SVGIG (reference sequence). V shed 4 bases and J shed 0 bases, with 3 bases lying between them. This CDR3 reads CAWTVNTEAFF. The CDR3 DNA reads TGTGCCTGGACGGTGAACACTGAAGCTTTCTTT.

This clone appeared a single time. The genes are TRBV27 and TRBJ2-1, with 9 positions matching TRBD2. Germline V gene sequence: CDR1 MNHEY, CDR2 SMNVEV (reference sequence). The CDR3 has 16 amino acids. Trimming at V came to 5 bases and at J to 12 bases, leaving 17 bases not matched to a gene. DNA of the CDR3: TGTGCCAGCAGTCCCCCTGGGAGCGGGAGGTCAGGTAGGCAGTTCTTC. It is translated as CASSPPGSGRSGRQFF.

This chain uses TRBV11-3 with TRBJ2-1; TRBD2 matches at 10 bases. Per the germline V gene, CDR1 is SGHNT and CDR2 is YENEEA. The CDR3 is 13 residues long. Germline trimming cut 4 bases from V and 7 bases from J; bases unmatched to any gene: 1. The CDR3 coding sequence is TGTGCCAGCAGCTCACTAGCGGGAAATGAGCAGTTCTTC. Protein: CASSSLAGNEQFF. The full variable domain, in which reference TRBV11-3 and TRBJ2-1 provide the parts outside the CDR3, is EAGVVQSPRYKIIEKKQPVAFWCNPISGHNTLYWYLQNLGQGPELLIRYENEEAVDDSQLPKDRFSAERLKGVDSTLKIQPAELGDSAVYLCASSSLAGNEQFFGPGTRLTVL.

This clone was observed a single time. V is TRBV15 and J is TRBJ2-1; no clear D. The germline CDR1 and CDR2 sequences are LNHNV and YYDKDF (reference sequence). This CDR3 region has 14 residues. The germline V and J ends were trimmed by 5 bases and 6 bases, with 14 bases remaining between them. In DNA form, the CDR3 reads TGTGCCACCAGCGCCATCAAAAGAGCCAATGAGCAGTTCTTC. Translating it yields CATSAIKRANEQFF.

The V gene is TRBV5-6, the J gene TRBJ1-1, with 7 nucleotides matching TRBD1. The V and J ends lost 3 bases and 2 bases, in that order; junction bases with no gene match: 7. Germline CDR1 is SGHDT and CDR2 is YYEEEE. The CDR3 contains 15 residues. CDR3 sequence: CASSYYGTANTEAFF. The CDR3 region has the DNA TGTGCCAGCAGCTACTACGGGACAGCAAACACTGAAGCTTTCTTT. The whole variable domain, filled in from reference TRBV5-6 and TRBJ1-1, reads DAGVTQSPTHLIKTRGQQVTLRCSPKSGHDTVSWYQQALGQGPQFIFQYYEEEERQRGNFPDRFSGHQFPNYSSELNVNALLLGDSALYLCASSYYGTANTEAFFGQGTRLTVV.

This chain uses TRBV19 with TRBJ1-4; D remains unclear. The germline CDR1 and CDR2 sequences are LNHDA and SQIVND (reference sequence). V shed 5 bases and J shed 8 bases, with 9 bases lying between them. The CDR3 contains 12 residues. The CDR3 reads CASSHRGEKLFF. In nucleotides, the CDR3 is TGTGCCAGTAGTCATAGAGGGGAAAAACTGTTTTTT.

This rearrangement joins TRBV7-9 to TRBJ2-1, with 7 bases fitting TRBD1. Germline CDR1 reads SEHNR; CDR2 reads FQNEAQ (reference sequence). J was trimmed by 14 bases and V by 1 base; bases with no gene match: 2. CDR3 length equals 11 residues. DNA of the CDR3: TGTGCCAGCAGCTTAGGTACAGGGGAGTTCTTC. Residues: CASSLGTGEFF.

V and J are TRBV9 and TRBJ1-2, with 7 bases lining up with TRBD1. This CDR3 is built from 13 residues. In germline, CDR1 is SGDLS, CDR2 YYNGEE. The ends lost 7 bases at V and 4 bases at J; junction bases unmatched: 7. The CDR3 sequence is CASGGRDSYGYTF. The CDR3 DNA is TGTGCCAGCGGAGGCCGGGACAGCTATGGCTACACCTTC.

The CDR3 sequence is CASSENLGGPREQYF. CDR3 coding DNA: TGTGCCAGCAGTGAAAATTTAGGGGGCCCCAGGGAGCAGTACTTC. This chain links TRBV2 with TRBJ2-7; 7 bases are shared with TRBD1. The V and J ends lost 2 bases and 7 bases, in that order; junction bases with no gene match: 11. In germline, CDR1 is SNHLY, CDR2 FYNNEI. The CDR3 contains 15 residues.